Following are 10 T cell receptor beta chains from one sample sequenced in a study of Tregs in tolerant kidney transplant recipients (dated by TCRdb to the late 2010s). This specimen's time point label, per the study, means: blood sample drawn before combined kidney and bone marrow transplant. The library was generated by the immunoSEQ multiplex PCR assay. Held by TCRdb, this immuneACCESS table contains in-frame sequences only and omits some clones. Under half of the omission traces to an unresolved V gene where checked; the cause of the rest is unknown. This sample holds fewer than 80,000 clones; 95% to 98% were observed only once. The ten largest clones represent approximately 0.56% of the sample. This specimen consisted of CD4+ T cells from blood, obtained before the transplant. These receptors were collected from a human donor who received a combined kidney and bone marrow transplant.

This sequence joins TRBV4-2 and TRBJ1-3; D gene uncertain. The CDR3 totals 14 residues. Per the germline V gene, CDR1 is LGHNA and CDR2 is YNFKEQ. V lost 4 bases and J lost 4, with 11 bases in between. The CDR3 loop is CASSRTEAGNTIYF. The CDR3 DNA reads as TGTGCCAGCAGCCGCACAGAAGCCGGAAACACCATATATTTT.

The chain is built from TRBV7-8 and TRBJ2-7; D unclear. V lost 3 bases, J lost 3 bases, and 3 bases lay in between. This CDR3 is built from 11 residues. Per the germline V gene, CDR1 is SGHVS and CDR2 is FQNEAQ. The CDR3 protein is CASSFYYEQYF. In nucleotides, the CDR3 is TGTGCCAGCAGCTTCTACTACGAGCAGTACTTC.

V is TRBV9 and J is TRBJ2-4; a possible D gene is TRBD1 (6 bases). From germline, CDR1 is SGDLS and CDR2 YYNGEE. Trimming stripped 0 bases from V and 1 base from J, with 8 bases between. The CDR3 spans 15 residues. CDR3 residues: CASSVGQGAKNIQYF. In DNA form, the CDR3 reads TGTGCCAGCAGCGTAGGGCAGGGGGCCAAAAACATTCAGTACTTC. Looking up the rest from reference TRBV9 and TRBJ2-4 gives the full variable domain: DSGVTQTPKHLITATGQRVTLRCSPRSGDLSVYWYQQSLDQGLQFLIQYYNGEERAKGNILERFSAQQFPDLHSELNLSSLELGDSALYFCASSVGQGAKNIQYFGAGTRLSVL.

About this clone: This sample also contains other DNA sequences that code for the same CDR3. The rearrangement links TRBV7-3 to TRBJ1-1, with TRBD1 matching over 7 bases. Germline lookup yields CDR1 SGHTA and CDR2 FQGTGA. The CDR3 has 13 residues. Trimming at V came to 5 bases and at J to 3 bases, leaving 3 bases not matched to a gene. CDR3 sequence (DNA): TGTGCCAGCAGCCCTGACAGGGACACTGAAGCTTTCTTT. Its translation: CASSPDRDTEAFF. The whole variable domain, filled in from reference TRBV7-3 and TRBJ1-1, reads GAGVSQTPSNKVTEKGKYVELRCDPISGHTALYWYRQSLGQGPEFLIYFQGTGAADDSGLPNDRFFAVRPEGSVSTLKIQRTERGDSAVYLCASSPDRDTEAFFGQGTRLTVV.

This chain joins TRBV5-1 and TRBJ2-1; TRBD1 agrees at 9 bases. Germline CDR1 SGHRS, CDR2 YFSETQ. The V segment lost 2 bases and the J segment 5 bases; nucleotides outside the gene matches: 11. This CDR3 is 17 amino acids long. CDR3 protein: CASSFSQSGQGDNEQFF. The CDR3 nucleotides read TGCGCCAGCAGCTTTTCCCAATCGGGACAGGGAGACAATGAGCAGTTCTTC.

The rearrangement joins TRBV5-5 to TRBJ1-4; weak D call: TRBD1 (5 bases). The CDR3 totals 16 residues. Trimming stripped 4 bases from V and 3 bases from J, with 16 bases between. Germline V lookup: CDR1 SGHKS, CDR2 YYEKEE (reference sequence). The CDR3 sequence: CASSPAFDRANEKLFF. As DNA, the CDR3 is TGTGCCAGCAGCCCAGCCTTCGACAGAGCTAATGAAAAACTGTTTTTT.

The genes are TRBV5-1 and TRBJ2-2; tentatively, D is TRBD2 (5 bases). The CDR3 has 15 residues. Trimming cost V 5 bases and J 7 bases, with 18 bases left between them. Germline CDR1 SGHRS, CDR2 YFSETQ. The CDR3 nucleotides read TGCGCCAGCAGTTTTGGCGCGGGTAGTGTCGGGGAGCTGTTTTTT. It is translated as CASSFGAGSVGELFF.

This sequence joins TRBV20-1 and TRBJ2-3; D gene unclear. Trimming took 7 bases from V and 6 from J, leaving 11 bases between them. There are 11 residues in the CDR3. Germline CDR1 and CDR2: DFQATT and SNEGSKA (reference sequence). This CDR3 is CSVPSVDTQYF. In DNA, the CDR3 is TGCAGTGTCCCGTCGGTCGATACGCAGTATTTT.

The chain recombines TRBV7-9 with TRBJ2-2; 9 bases are a match to TRBD1. CDR1 is SEHNR, CDR2 FQNEAQ, per germline (reference sequence). V trimming: 6 bases; J trimming: 3 bases; junction bases outside the gene matches: 2. The CDR3 covers 14 residues. The CDR3 DNA reads as TGTGCCAGCAGAACAGGGGGCGACACCGGGGAGCTGTTTTTT. This sequence encodes CASRTGGDTGELFF.

This rearrangement joins TRBV28 to TRBJ2-2; tentative D call: TRBD1 (7 bases). Trimming removed 3 bases from V and 3 bases from J, with 17 bases in between. The CDR3 sequence is 17 residues long. Looked up from germline, CDR1 is MDHEN and CDR2 is SYDVKM. The CDR3 bases are TGTGCCAGCAGTTTTATTACGGGGGACAGCGACACCGGGGAGCTGTTTTTT. This sequence encodes CASSFITGDSDTGELFF.